This T cell receptor beta chain was identified in a study of cytomegalovirus exposure and HLA in healthy donors. Whole-study results and caveats: In a later analysis, specific HLA alleles were associated with more than 15,000 TCR beta sequences at a 0.05 false discovery rate. Highest at DRB1 and lowest at HLA-C, TCR association rates differed among HLA loci in a later analysis.

V shed 4 bases and J shed 5 bases, with 13 bases lying between them. The V gene's germline CDR1 is SGHRS and CDR2 YFSETQ. The CDR3 is 15 amino acids. Primers included in the PCR were 60 Vbeta and 13 Jbeta primers. TCRdb keeps only in-frame clones here, not all; method: immunoSEQ multiplex PCR. The repertoire has some 150,000 clones, about three fifths of them found once; the top ten carry around 3%. Points on this clone: Its antigen remains unknown.

The V gene is TRBV5-1, the J gene TRBJ1-6; tentatively, D is TRBD1 (6 bases). This receptor was identified in a woman between 25 and 40 years old in good health and CMV-seropositive. The specimen sequenced was PBMCs. The CDR3 coding sequence is TGCGCCAGCAGCGGAACAGGGTTGCATAATTCACCCCTCCACTTT. Translated: CASSGTGLHNSPLHF.